These 17 T cell receptor beta chains were sequenced from one sample in a study of radiotherapy plus CTLA-4 blockade in lung cancer (dated by TCRdb to the late 2010s). Libraries were constructed by the immunoSEQ multiplex PCR assay. TCRdb obtained this table from immuneACCESS and retained in-frame rearrangements with V and J assigned. These tables miss some clones; where compared with another copy, unresolved V genes account for less than half of the shortfall, and the remainder is unexplained. Present in this sample are 50,000 to 75,000 clones, 70% to 80% of which were seen just once. The ten largest clones take up approximately 4% of the sample. Sequenced material: peripheral blood, taken from a patient treated with radiotherapy plus ipilimumab. Receptor source: a human donor with non-small cell lung cancer who had a complete response to radiotherapy plus ipilimumab.

The J gene is TRBJ2-6, the V gene TRBV28, with unresolved D. V lost 8 bases to trimming and J lost 2 bases, with 4 bases between them. The CDR3 consists of 12 residues. Germline CDR1 is MDHEN and CDR2 is SYDVKM. This CDR3 reads CASGTGANVLTF. In nucleotides, the CDR3 is TGTGCCAGCGGGACTGGGGCCAACGTCCTGACTTTC.

The chain couples TRBV5-8 to TRBJ2-3; perhaps TRBD2 as D (6 bases). Germline V gene sequence: CDR1 SGHTS, CDR2 YDEGEE. This CDR3 region has 15 residues. Trimming removed 0 bases at V and 2 bases at J, with 10 bases between. The CDR3: CASSLADYNTDTQYF. DNA for the CDR3: TGTGCCAGCAGCTTGGCGGACTATAACACAGATACGCAGTATTTT.

V gene TRBV5-4 combines with J gene TRBJ2-2; D could derive from TRBD1 or TRBD2 (5 bases each). CDR1 and CDR2 (germline): SGHNT, YYREEE (reference sequence). CDR3 size: 13 residues. Trimming stripped 7 bases from V and 10 bases from J, with 17 bases between. CDR3 loop: CASSGPKLEELFF. CDR3 nucleotide sequence: TGTGCCAGCTCGGGGCCAAAACTGGAGGAGCTGTTTTTT.

The genes are TRBV5-1 and TRBJ2-3, with TRBD2 matching over 10 bases. Losses at the gene ends were 4 bases for V and 5 bases for J; bases not matched to a gene: 7. The CDR3 totals 15 residues. Germline CDR1 SGHRS, CDR2 YFSETQ. CDR3: CASSTRLAGGDTQYF. For the CDR3, the DNA is TGCGCCAGCAGCACCCGGTTAGCGGGAGGAGATACGCAGTATTTT. Using reference TRBV5-1 and TRBJ2-3 for the parts outside the CDR3, the full variable domain is KAGVTQTPRYLIKTRGQQVTLSCSPISGHRSVSWYQQTPGQGLQFLFEYFSETQRNKGNFPGRFSGRQFSNSRSEMNVSTLELGDSALYLCASSTRLAGGDTQYFGPGTRLTVL.

The chain has TRBV10-1 and TRBJ2-3; 7 nucleotides line up with TRBD2. This CDR3 has 16 residues. V was pared by 2 bases and J by 2 bases, with 7 bases of the junction left unmatched. Germline-derived CDR1 and CDR2 are WNHNN and SYGVQD (reference sequence). CDR3: CASSEGAGTFTDTQYF. The CDR3 DNA reads TGCGCCAGCAGTGAGGGAGCGGGGACCTTCACAGATACGCAGTATTTT.

V usage is TRBV11-2 and J usage is TRBJ2-5; TRBD2 matches 10 bases. The germline V gene encodes CDR1 SGHAT and CDR2 FQNNGV. Trimming cost V 1 base and J 5 bases; bases outside gene matches: 10. The CDR3 contains 17 residues. The CDR3 protein is CASSLGGSGGIKETQYF. Here the CDR3 DNA reads TGTGCCAGCAGCTTAGGAGGTAGCGGGGGGATTAAGGAGACCCAGTACTTC.

The rearrangement uses TRBV10-1 and TRBJ2-4; possibly TRBD2 for D (6 bases). Looked up from germline, CDR1 is WNHNN and CDR2 is SYGVQD (reference sequence). V was cut by 4 bases and J by 6 bases, with 16 bases left in between. The CDR3 has 15 amino acids. CDR3 protein: CASSGDSRAGNIQYF. The CDR3 DNA reads TGCGCCAGCAGTGGGGACTCCCGGGCGGGAAACATTCAGTACTTC.

The chain couples TRBV6-5 to TRBJ2-3; the D call may be TRBD1 or TRBD2 (5 bases each). V was shortened by 6 bases and J by 4 bases, with 14 bases between the two germline ends. The CDR3 covers 14 residues. Germline lookup yields CDR1 MNHEY and CDR2 SVGAGI. CDR3: CASSKFRGADTQYF. The DNA for the CDR3 is TGTGCCAGCAGCAAATTCCGAGGGGCAGATACGCAGTATTTT.

The chain employs TRBV19 and TRBJ1-5; 8 nucleotides align to TRBD1. The CDR3 has 14 residues. The ends lost 8 bases at V and 2 bases at J; junction bases unmatched: 5. The V gene's germline CDR1 is LNHDA and CDR2 SQIVND (reference sequence). The CDR3 here is CASHDRGRNQPQHF. The CDR3 region has the DNA TGTGCCAGTCATGACAGGGGCCGCAATCAGCCCCAGCATTTT.

The chain joins TRBV19 to TRBJ1-5; 10 bases agree with TRBD1. The CDR3 runs to 16 residues. J was trimmed by 2 bases and V by 3 bases; bases with no gene match: 4. The germline gives CDR1 LNHDA, CDR2 SQIVND (reference sequence). CDR3 DNA: TGTGCCAGTAGTATGTCAGGGACAGGGGGCAATCAGCCCCAGCATTTT. It yields the protein CASSMSGTGGNQPQHF.

The chain employs TRBV7-2 and TRBJ1-1, with unresolved D. CDR3 length equals 12 residues. CDR1 and CDR2 from the germline V gene are SGHTA and FQGNSA. Trimming took off 1 base at V and 10 bases at J, with 10 bases between the two ends. DNA of the CDR3: TGTGCCAGCAGCTTAGACGCGAGAGGAGCTTTCTTT. It specifies CASSLDARGAFF.

This chain links TRBV11-3 with TRBJ1-1; possible D gene TRBD1, 5 bases. This CDR3 has 15 amino acids. Trimming took 5 bases from V and 3 from J, leaving 16 bases between them. Germline V gives CDR1 SGHNT, CDR2 YENEEA. The CDR3 loop is CASSRLTEGDTEAFF. The DNA for the CDR3 is TGTGCCAGCAGCCGATTGACAGAAGGGGACACTGAAGCTTTCTTT.

CDR3 region: CASSPGQSKADTQYF. The CDR3 region has the DNA TGTGCCAGCAGCCCCGGACAGTCGAAGGCAGATACGCAGTATTTT. The V call is TRBV7-9, the J call TRBJ2-3; D perhaps matches TRBD1 (6 bases). V lost 5 bases, J lost 4 bases, and 16 bases lay in between. Germline V gives CDR1 SEHNR, CDR2 FQNEAQ (reference sequence). The CDR3 is 15 residues long.

This clone turned up a few times. The V gene is TRBV11-2, the J gene TRBJ2-5; TRBD1 agrees at 9 bases. CDR3 length equals 15 residues. Germline CDR1 is SGHAT and CDR2 is FQNNGV. J lost 6 bases, V lost 1 base, and 6 bases had no gene match. CDR3 DNA: TGTGCCAGCAGCTTAGCTGACAGGGGGTCGAAGACCCAGTACTTC. This encodes CASSLADRGSKTQYF. Supplemented by reference TRBV11-2 and TRBJ2-5, the full variable domain reads EAGVAQSPRYKIIEKRQSVAFWCNPISGHATLYWYQQILGQGPKLLIQFQNNGVVDDSQLPKDRFSAERLKGVDSTLKIQPAKLEDSAVYLCASSLADRGSKTQYFGPGTRLLVL.

The rearrangement links TRBV5-1 to TRBJ2-2; TRBD1 matches at 9 bases. The length of the CDR3 is 16 residues. Germline values: CDR1 SGHRS, CDR2 YFSETQ. The trim removed 0 bases at V and 5 bases at J, leaving 5 bases unmatched. Here the CDR3 DNA reads TGCGCCAGCAGCTTGGCAGGACAGGGGAGGACCGGGGAGCTGTTTTTT. Protein product: CASSLAGQGRTGELFF.

The chain combines TRBV2 with TRBJ2-1, with 8 bases matching TRBD2. V dropped 2 bases and J dropped 8; count of bases not matched to a gene: 5. This CDR3 is 14 amino acids long. The germline gives CDR1 SNHLY, CDR2 FYNNEI. The CDR3 reads CASSEQAGEDEQFF. The CDR3 DNA is TGTGCCAGCAGTGAACAAGCGGGAGAGGATGAGCAGTTCTTC. The whole variable domain, filled in from reference TRBV2 and TRBJ2-1, reads EPEVTQTPSHQVTQMGQEVILRCVPISNHLYFYWYRQILGQKVEFLVSFYNNEISEKSEIFDDQFSVERPDGSNFTLKIRSTKLEDSAMYFCASSEQAGEDEQFFGPGTRLTVL.

The chain couples TRBV2 to TRBJ1-2; 7 bases agree with TRBD1. The CDR3 covers 16 residues. V shed 6 bases and J 0 bases; nucleotides not matched to a gene: 10. Germline V gene sequence: CDR1 SNHLY, CDR2 FYNNEI. DNA for the CDR3: TGTGCCAGCAGCCTTATAGGGACAGAAACTAACTATGGCTACACCTTC. Amino acid sequence: CASSLIGTETNYGYTF.